This TCR beta chain stems from a study of vaccination and CD4 T cells after COVID-19. Study information: Post-vaccination specimens were collected at a median of approximately 74 days following dose two (range 14 to 241).

Regarding this clonotype: The antigen remains unidentified.

Time point here: late sampling 161 to 241 days after vaccination in a few convalescent patients. Looked up from germline, CDR1 is LNHDA and CDR2 is SQIVND (reference sequence). V lost 4 bases and J lost 3, with 12 bases in between. This CDR3 region has 14 residues. Study-wide findings and caveats: A nonsignificant rise from around 20 to 38 was seen in the median number of SARS-CoV-2-reactive clonotypes.

TCRdb itself ran the PCR reads through MiXCR, one entry per CDR3 protein. The sample has under 30,000 distinct CDR3 sequences, about 50% seen once. Material: CD4+ T cells from blood, obtained about 7 months after SARS-CoV-2 vaccination. V is TRBV19 and J is TRBJ2-5, with D possibly matching TRBD2 (6 bases). The clonotype comes from a human donor who had recovered from COVID-19. Here the CDR3 reads CASSSGMFKETQYF. CDR3 DNA: TGTGCCAGTAGTAGCGGGATGTTCAAAGAGACCCAGTACTTC.